The entry below describes one T cell receptor beta chain. Its antigen is not known. The sample is drawn from a study of T cell repertoires in cytomegalovirus infection. TCRdb redid the calling of the reads with MiXCR, one entry per CDR3 protein. The sample has about 740,000 distinct CDR3 sequences; less than 40% are singletons. Notes on the study in general: CMV-specific TCR beta clonotypes restricted by HLA-C were the ones dominating the ex vivo response.

The sample was PBMCs. This receptor was identified in a human donor in good health (CMV status not recorded). Some clones in this sample may be carry-over from other donors' samples.

In DNA form, the CDR3 reads TGCAGTGCCCAAACACAGAAGCCGGGACTAGGGAAAGAAAAACTGTTTTTT. Protein: CSAQTQKPGLGKEKLFF. The chain carries TRBV20-1 and TRBJ1-4; D perhaps matches TRBD1 (5 bases). Trimming removed 6 bases from V and 8 bases from J, with 28 bases in between. This CDR3 spans 17 amino acids. Germline CDR1 is DFQATT and CDR2 is SNEGSKA (reference sequence).